Each of the 23 T cell receptor beta chains below was sequenced from the same sample in a study of blood T cell repertoires in COVID-19. Profiled with immunoSEQ multiplex PCR; TCRdb holds only in-frame clones, not every one. This table has approximately 150,000 clones, about 80% appearing once. Sequencing was performed on peripheral blood. These receptors all stem from a man aged 65 to 85 who had recovered from COVID-19.

The genes are TRBV7-2 and TRBJ2-1, with 7 bases aligning to TRBD2. The J segment lost 2 bases and the V segment lost 5 bases, leaving 15 bases of the junction unmatched. The CDR3 runs 18 residues. Germline V lookup: CDR1 SGHTA, CDR2 FQGNSA. CDR3 sequence (DNA): TGTGCCAGCAGCCCCGGGACTACAGCCCCCCGCGCCTACAATGAGCAGTTCTTC. It codes for CASSPGTTAPRAYNEQFF. Together with reference TRBV7-2 and TRBJ2-1, the CDR3 gives the full variable domain: GAGVSQSPSNKVTEKGKDVELRCDPISGHTALYWYRQSLGQGLEFLIYFQGNSAPDKSGLPSDRFSAERTGGSVSTLTIQRTQQEDSAVYLCASSPGTTAPRAYNEQFFGPGTRLTVL.

The chain has TRBV29-1 and TRBJ1-1, with a tentative D call TRBD1 (6 bases). Trimming took off 7 bases at V and 0 bases at J, with 18 bases between the two ends. The CDR3 contains 15 residues. Germline assignment: CDR1 SQVTM and CDR2 ANQGSEA. Here the CDR3 DNA reads TGCAGCGCGACAGAACCGGGACAAATGAACACTGAAGCTTTCTTT. Encoded protein: CSATEPGQMNTEAFF.

This sequence joins TRBV10-3 and TRBJ1-2; TRBD1 matches 10 bases. CDR3 length: 15 residues. Germline CDR1 and CDR2: ENHRY and SYGVKD. With V trimmed by 5 bases and J by 4 bases, 7 bases remained unmatched. The CDR3 here is CAISTGTGDTYGYTF. The CDR3 region has the DNA TGTGCCATCAGTACCGGGACAGGGGATACCTATGGCTACACCTTC.

The chain couples TRBV6-5 to TRBJ1-2; 9 bases line up with TRBD1. V gave up 7 bases and J gave up 5 bases; unmatched junction bases: 5. Germline V lookup: CDR1 MNHEY, CDR2 SVGAGI. The CDR3 is made up of 13 amino acids. Here the CDR3 reads CASNWDRVYGYTF. CDR3 nucleotides: TGTGCCAGCAACTGGGACAGGGTATATGGCTACACCTTC.

The chain carries TRBV24-1 and TRBJ2-2; D is perhaps TRBD2 (5 bases). There are 14 residues in the CDR3. CDR1 and CDR2 (germline): KGHDR, SFDVKD. Trimming took off 5 bases at V and 5 bases at J, with 11 bases between the two ends. CDR3 loop: CATSAGSGTGELFF. CDR3 coding DNA: TGTGCCACCAGTGCCGGGTCGGGGACCGGGGAGCTGTTTTTT.

The genes are TRBV7-2 and TRBJ2-5; tentatively, D is TRBD1 (6 bases). Germline CDR1 is SGHTA and CDR2 is FQGNSA. Trimming removed 4 bases at V and 5 bases at J, with 11 bases between. CDR3 length equals 13 residues. The CDR3 spells CASSSQGRETQYF. CDR3 nucleotides: TGTGCCAGCAGCTCACAGGGCAGGGAGACCCAGTACTTC.

The chain links TRBV5-1 to TRBJ2-1; 12 bases align to TRBD2. V lost 0 bases and J lost 6; bases outside the gene matches: 10. Germline V gives CDR1 SGHRS, CDR2 YFSETQ. The CDR3 covers 18 residues. CDR3 region: CASSLATWLAGGGNEQFF. Written as DNA, the CDR3 is TGCGCCAGCAGCTTGGCAACATGGCTAGCGGGAGGGGGCAATGAGCAGTTCTTC. Together with reference TRBV5-1 and TRBJ2-1, the CDR3 gives the full variable domain: KAGVTQTPRYLIKTRGQQVTLSCSPISGHRSVSWYQQTPGQGLQFLFEYFSETQRNKGNFPGRFSGRQFSNSRSEMNVSTLELGDSALYLCASSLATWLAGGGNEQFFGPGTRLTVL.

The rearrangement joins TRBV12-5 to TRBJ1-5; D might be TRBD1 (6 bases). The V end was cut by 1 base, the J end by 4 bases, with 14 bases between. The CDR3 runs 16 residues. The V gene's germline CDR1 is LGHNT and CDR2 FRNRAP. The CDR3 loop is CASGLGQGHPNQPQHF. For the CDR3, the DNA is TGTGCTAGTGGTTTGGGCCAGGGACACCCGAATCAGCCCCAGCATTTT.

This chain connects TRBV11-2 to TRBJ2-7, with TRBD2 matching over 7 bases. The ends lost 7 bases at V and 2 bases at J; junction bases unmatched: 8. CDR1 SGHAT and CDR2 FQNNGV come from the germline V gene. The CDR3 covers 14 residues. CDR3 region: CASNWGGLPYEQYF. Written as DNA, the CDR3 is TGTGCCAGCAATTGGGGAGGGCTACCCTACGAGCAGTACTTC.

This clone was counted between two and nine times. This rearrangement joins TRBV4-2 to TRBJ1-5; D ambiguous. The germline V gene has CDR1 LGHNA and CDR2 YNFKEQ. The CDR3 length is 12 residues. The V end lost 1 base, the J end lost 6 bases, and 4 bases lay between the germline ends. Here the CDR3 reads CASSQAGQPQHF. The CDR3 DNA is TGTGCCAGCAGCCAAGCAGGTCAGCCCCAGCATTTT.

This clone was found many times. The CDR3 DNA reads as TGCAGCGTCAGACAGGGGGCCGGCTATGGCTACACCTTC. Translation: CSVRQGAGYGYTF. V and J are TRBV29-1 and TRBJ1-2; TRBD1 aligns across 10 bases. The V gene end was trimmed by 6 bases and the J gene end by 4 bases; junction bases not matched to a gene: 5. Germline V gene lookup returns CDR1 SQVTM and CDR2 ANQGSEA. The length of the CDR3 is 13 residues.

Here the CDR3 reads CASSPDSNQPQHF. In DNA form, the CDR3 reads TGTGCCAGCAGCCCAGATAGCAATCAGCCCCAGCATTTT. The chain uses TRBV6-4 and TRBJ1-5; no firm D call. Germline V gives CDR1 MRHNA, CDR2 SNTAGT. The CDR3 contains 13 residues. V was clipped by 6 bases and J by 0 bases, with 6 bases between them.

This sequence joins TRBV5-4 and TRBJ2-1; the match to TRBD2 covers 9 bases. With 0 bases clipped from V and 5 bases from J, the junction kept 9 bases outside the gene matches. The CDR3 is made up of 17 amino acids. Looked up from germline, CDR1 is SGHNT and CDR2 is YYREEE (reference sequence). The CDR3 bases are TGTGCCAGCAGCTTGGTTCGCGGGAGGGGGGGAAACAATGAGCAGTTCTTC. As protein: CASSLVRGRGGNNEQFF. The full variable domain, in which reference TRBV5-4 and TRBJ2-1 provide the parts outside the CDR3, is ETGVTQSPTHLIKTRGQQVTLRCSSQSGHNTVSWYQQALGQGPQFIFQYYREEENGRGNFPPRFSGLQFPNYSSELNVNALELDDSALYLCASSLVRGRGGNNEQFFGPGTRLTVL.

This clone turned up a few times. The J gene is TRBJ1-2, the V gene TRBV12-3 or TRBV12-4; 10 positions match TRBD1. CDR3 length: 13 amino acids. Losses at the gene ends were 7 bases for V and 5 bases for J; bases not matched to a gene: 4. CDR3 coding DNA: TGTGCCAGCAAGCCGGGACAGGGGTATGGCTACACCTTC. Translating gives CASKPGQGYGYTF.

V usage is TRBV5-3 and J usage is TRBJ2-2, with D maybe TRBD2 (6 bases). TRBV5-3 has ORF status, its function being uncertain. Trimming shortened V by 8 bases and J by 1 base, and 24 bases separated the two germline ends. The CDR3 is 18 residues long. The CDR3 sequence is CASSLPVRLALNTGELFF. The CDR3, as DNA: TGTGCCAGTTCGCTCCCGGTTAGGCTAGCGTTGAACACCGGGGAGCTGTTTTTT.

Written as DNA, the CDR3 is TGTGCCAGCAGTCCAGATGAGACACGCAAAAACATTCAGTACTTC. Its protein is CASSPDETRKNIQYF. The V call is TRBV6-5, the J call TRBJ2-4; D is ambiguous. This CDR3 spans 15 amino acids. Trimming took 5 bases from V and 3 from J, leaving 14 bases between them. The V gene's germline CDR1 is MNHEY and CDR2 SVGAGI.

The chain uses TRBV20-1 and TRBJ2-7; TRBD2 is a possible D gene (5 bases). This CDR3 is built from 14 residues. Trimming stripped 3 bases from V and 1 base from J, with 13 bases between. CDR1 and CDR2 from the germline V gene are DFQATT and SNEGSKA (reference sequence). The CDR3 nucleotides read TGCAGTGCTAGTCGGGATCTGAGATCCTACGAGCAGTACTTC. Its translation: CSASRDLRSYEQYF.

The J gene is TRBJ2-7, the V gene TRBV24-1; 7 bases align to TRBD1. CDR3 length: 14 residues. Trimming cost V 3 bases and J 3 bases; bases outside gene matches: 4. Germline assignment: CDR1 KGHDR and CDR2 SFDVKD. The CDR3 loop reads CATSDRDSRYEQYF. In DNA form, the CDR3 reads TGTGCCACCAGTGATCGGGACAGCCGCTACGAGCAGTACTTC.

The gene calls are TRBV7-9 and TRBJ2-5, with 8 bases fitting TRBD1. Unmatched junction bases numbered 3, after V lost 5 bases and J lost 4 bases. The CDR3 loop spans 13 amino acids. Germline CDR1 SEHNR, CDR2 FQNEAQ (reference sequence). The CDR3 protein is CASSLGTGETQYF. DNA of the CDR3: TGTGCCAGCAGCCTGGGGACAGGAGAGACCCAGTACTTC.

The chain employs TRBV19 and TRBJ1-1; D is uncertain. CDR1 is LNHDA, CDR2 SQIVND, per germline (reference sequence). The CDR3 consists of 12 residues. V was cut by 7 bases and J by 3 bases, with 9 bases left in between. CDR3 protein: CASKESHTEAFF. CDR3 in DNA: TGTGCCAGTAAGGAGTCCCACACTGAAGCTTTCTTT.

V usage is TRBV7-2 and J usage is TRBJ2-1; TRBD2 matches at 10 bases. CDR1 is SGHTA and CDR2 is FQGNSA in the germline V gene. The ends lost 4 bases at V and 4 bases at J; junction bases unmatched: 4. This CDR3 has 15 amino acids. The DNA for the CDR3 is TGTGCCAGCAGCTCTCGGACTAGCGGATACAATGAGCAGTTCTTC. It translates to CASSSRTSGYNEQFF.

The V call is TRBV6-5, the J call TRBJ2-7; 8 nucleotides line up with TRBD2. This CDR3 contains 14 residues. Looked up from germline, CDR1 is MNHEY and CDR2 is SVGAGI. V lost 6 bases and J lost 1; bases outside the gene matches: 5. The CDR3 here is CASRTSGGSYEQYF. The CDR3 bases are TGTGCCAGCAGAACAAGCGGGGGATCCTACGAGCAGTACTTC.

This clone appeared many times. The chain carries TRBV7-3 and TRBJ2-1, with TRBD2 matching over 10 bases. CDR3 length: 14 residues. The V gene end was trimmed by 4 bases and the J gene end by 7 bases; junction bases not matched to a gene: 4. In germline, CDR1 is SGHTA, CDR2 FQGTGA. DNA of the CDR3: TGTGCCAGCAGCTCGGGACTAGCGCCGAATGAGCAGTTCTTC. It codes for CASSSGLAPNEQFF.